This T cell receptor (beta chain) was obtained from a study of early T cells in non-severe SARS-CoV-2 infection. TCRdb redid the calling of the 5' RACE reads with MiXCR, one entry per CDR3 protein. The table includes 86,000 or so distinct CDR3 sequences, over 12% detected once. Germline values: CDR1 SGHVS, CDR2 FNYEAQ. V was shortened by 5 bases and J by 7 bases, with 12 bases between the two germline ends. The CDR3 runs 13 residues. This clonotype was recorded a few times. This receptor was taken from an adult who was a healthcare worker with PCR-confirmed SARS-CoV-2 infection or an uninfected control (not recorded which). Sequencing input: whole blood. The V gene is TRBV7-6, the J gene TRBJ1-5; no clear D. The CDR3 sequence is CASSPSDDQPQHF. The CDR3 DNA reads as TGTGCCAGCAGCCCAAGCGACGACCAGCCCCAGCATTTT.